Included here is one TCR beta chain sequence, with context. Its antigen is undetermined. CDR3 length: 14 residues. CDR1 SNHLY and CDR2 FYNNEI come from the germline V gene. The V gene end was trimmed by 8 bases and the J gene end by 2 bases; junction bases not matched to a gene: 6. The source of the sample is a study of cytomegalovirus exposure and HLA in healthy donors. Study findings and constraints: The tendency of first-cohort TCR clusters to co-occur in the roughly 130 validation repertoires emerged from a later analysis.

TCRdb keeps only in-frame clones here, not all; method: immunoSEQ multiplex PCR. There are around 230,000 clones in the sample; approximately 86% occur only once, and around 1.3% lies in the top ten. The rearrangement uses TRBV2 and TRBJ2-7; 10 nucleotides match TRBD1. The TCR sequence derives from a young woman in good health and CMV-seropositive. Sequences were obtained from PBMCs. CDR3 sequence: CASEGQGYTYEQYF. In DNA, the CDR3 is TGTGCCAGCGAGGGACAGGGGTACACCTACGAGCAGTACTTC.